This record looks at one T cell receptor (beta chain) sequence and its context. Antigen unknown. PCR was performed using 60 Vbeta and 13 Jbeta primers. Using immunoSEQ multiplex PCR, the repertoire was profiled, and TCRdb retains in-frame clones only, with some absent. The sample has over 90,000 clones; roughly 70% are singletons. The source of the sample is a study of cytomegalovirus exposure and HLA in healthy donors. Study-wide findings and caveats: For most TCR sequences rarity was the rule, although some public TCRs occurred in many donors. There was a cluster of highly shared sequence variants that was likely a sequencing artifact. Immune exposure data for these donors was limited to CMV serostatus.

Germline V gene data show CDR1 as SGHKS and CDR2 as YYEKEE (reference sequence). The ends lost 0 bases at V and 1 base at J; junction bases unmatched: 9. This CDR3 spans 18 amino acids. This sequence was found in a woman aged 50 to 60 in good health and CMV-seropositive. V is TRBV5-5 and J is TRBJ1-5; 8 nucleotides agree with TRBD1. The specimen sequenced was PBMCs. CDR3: CASSLDLQGAGSNQPQHF. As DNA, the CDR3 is TGTGCCAGCAGCTTGGATTTGCAGGGGGCAGGGAGCAATCAGCCCCAGCATTTT.